Following are 16 T cell receptor beta chains from one sample sequenced in a study of T cells in Graves' hyperthyroidism and ophthalmopathy. Amplified regions were TCR beta CDR3 sequences from RNA transcripts. First-round RT-PCR targeting the TCR CDR3 was performed with the HTBI primer set. One entry per CDR3 protein, called by TCRdb with MiXCR from the multiplex PCR reads. This table holds about 840,000 distinct CDR3 sequences, about 38% found once. Sequencing input: blood. The receptors originated from a man in his late teens or twenties with Graves' hyperthyroidism.

V is TRBV11-1 and J is TRBJ1-1; possibly TRBD1 for D (5 bases). The CDR3 sequence is 15 residues long. V was shortened by 4 bases and J by 1 base, with 13 bases between the two germline ends. Germline V gives CDR1 SGHAT, CDR2 FQDESV (reference sequence). The CDR3 here is CASSSRDPRNTEAFF. The CDR3 bases are TGTGCCAGCAGCTCGAGGGACCCCCGGAACACTGAAGCTTTCTTT.

The chain carries TRBV29-1 and TRBJ1-1, with D unresolved. Trimming took off 8 bases at V and 5 bases at J, with 9 bases between the two ends. The CDR3 runs 10 residues. Germline V gene sequence: CDR1 SQVTM, CDR2 ANQGSEA. The CDR3 nucleotides read TGCAGCCAAGACTGGACTGAAGCTTTCTTT. It is translated as CSQDWTEAFF.

V and J are TRBV15 and TRBJ2-7; 7 bases align to TRBD2. This CDR3 has 14 amino acids. Germline V lookup: CDR1 LNHNV, CDR2 YYDKDF (reference sequence). V was pared by 7 bases and J by 3 bases, with 9 bases of the junction left unmatched. The CDR3 loop reads CATIINGGNYEQYF. The DNA of the CDR3 is TGTGCCACCATCATAAACGGGGGGAACTACGAGCAGTACTTC.

V usage is TRBV7-3 and J usage is TRBJ1-1; 9 nucleotides line up with TRBD1. V trimming: 4 bases; J trimming: 11 bases; junction bases outside the gene matches: 8. The CDR3 is made up of 13 amino acids. The germline V gene encodes CDR1 SGHTA and CDR2 FQGTGA. CDR3 in DNA: TGTGCCAGCAGCTGGACAGGGGCTGACGGGGCTTTCTTT. Translated: CASSWTGADGAFF.

The chain uses TRBV20-1 and TRBJ2-7, with D possibly being TRBD2 (5 bases). The ends were cut back, 1 base at V and 2 bases at J, with 12 bases in the middle. This CDR3 has 14 amino acids. CDR1 is DFQATT, CDR2 SNEGSKA, per germline (reference sequence). The CDR3 loop reads CSARGAGRAYEQYF. DNA for the CDR3: TGCAGTGCTAGAGGGGCGGGTAGAGCCTACGAGCAGTACTTC.

Concerning this clonotype: Its ends do not fully match the called genes, so a read error is possible. The chain uses TRBV10-3 and TRBJ1-6; TRBD1 is a possible D gene (5 bases). Germline CDR1 reads ENHRY; CDR2 reads SYGVKD. The CDR3 extends over 15 amino acids. CDR3 sequence: CASSLWAAGGSPLHF. CDR3 nucleotides: TGTGCCAGCAGTTTATGGGCAGCCGGGGGTTCACCCCTCCACTTT.

This chain connects TRBV2 to TRBJ2-5; TRBD1 matches at 8 bases. This CDR3 is 14 amino acids long. After removal of 6 bases from V and 4 bases from J, the junction contained 7 bases not matched to a gene. Germline assignment: CDR1 SNHLY and CDR2 FYNNEI. CDR3: CASRDIDRGETQYF. In DNA form, the CDR3 reads TGTGCCAGCAGAGATATCGACAGGGGAGAGACCCAGTACTTC. Variable domain in full (rest from reference TRBV2 and TRBJ2-5): EPEVTQTPSHQVTQMGQEVILRCVPISNHLYFYWYRQILGQKVEFLVSFYNNEISEKSEIFDDQFSVERPDGSNFTLKIRSTKLEDSAMYFCASRDIDRGETQYFGPGTRLLVL.

This clonotype was detected a few times. The chain joins TRBV2 to TRBJ1-1; perhaps TRBD1 as D (6 bases). Germline CDR1 SNHLY, CDR2 FYNNEI. The V end was cut by 6 bases, the J end by 0 bases, with 14 bases between. CDR3 length: 15 amino acids. CDR3 coding DNA: TGTGCCAGCAGCATAAAGACAGGCCTGAACACTGAAGCTTTCTTT. Its protein product is CASSIKTGLNTEAFF.

A few counts support this clonotype. The J gene is TRBJ2-2, the V gene TRBV7-3; 10 bases fit TRBD2. The CDR3 contains 16 residues. V shed 5 bases, J shed 5 bases, and the junction held 8 bases outside the gene matches. CDR1 is SGHTA, CDR2 FQGTGA, per germline. The CDR3 spells CASSPIPSGSTGELFF. The CDR3 region has the DNA TGTGCCAGCAGCCCCATCCCTAGCGGGAGTACCGGGGAGCTGTTTTTT.

The chain links TRBV11-2 to TRBJ2-5; 14 nucleotides line up with TRBD2. This CDR3 has 19 residues. The junction had 19 bases not matched to a gene; V was cut back by 4 bases and J by 9 bases. Germline V gene data show CDR1 as SGHAT and CDR2 as FQNNGV. The CDR3 DNA follows: TGTGCCAGCAGCTGGGGGGGACTAGCGGGAGAAGTGGAATTGGAGGCCCAGTACTTC. Protein sequence: CASSWGGLAGEVELEAQYF. The full variable domain, rest sourced from reference TRBV11-2 and TRBJ2-5, is EAGVAQSPRYKIIEKRQSVAFWCNPISGHATLYWYQQILGQGPKLLIQFQNNGVVDDSQLPKDRFSAERLKGVDSTLKIQPAKLEDSAVYLCASSWGGLAGEVELEAQYFGPGTRLLVL.

A few counts support this clonotype. The chain couples TRBV5-1 to TRBJ2-7; D is perhaps TRBD1 (6 bases). Germline CDR1 and CDR2: SGHRS and YFSETQ. V shed 0 bases and J shed 3 bases, with 16 bases lying between them. This CDR3 has 16 amino acids. CDR3 loop: CASSLESTGILYEQYF. Written as DNA, the CDR3 is TGCGCCAGCAGCTTGGAATCCACAGGGATACTCTACGAGCAGTACTTC.

This clonotype was seen a few times. V and J are TRBV12-3 or TRBV12-4 and TRBJ1-1; TRBD1 is a possible D gene (5 bases). CDR3 size: 13 residues. Trimming pared 4 bases from V and 5 bases from J, leaving 11 bases between. CDR3 nucleotides: TGTGCCAGCAGTTCCCTCGCAGGGACTGAAGCTTTCTTT. Translation gives CASSSLAGTEAFF.

This clonotype was seen a handful of times. The chain recombines TRBV6-5 with TRBJ2-2, with D perhaps TRBD1 (5 bases). This CDR3 spans 12 amino acids. Germline V gene sequence: CDR1 MNHEY, CDR2 SVGAGI. CDR3 sequence: CASQGLIGELFF. CDR3 DNA sequence: TGTGCTTCGCAGGGTCTAATCGGGGAGCTGTTTTTT.

This chain joins TRBV5-1 and TRBJ1-5, with D possibly being TRBD1 (6 bases). The closer fit of TRBJ2-3 to the DNA end suggests the J call may be wrong. The CDR3 consists of 14 residues. Germline values: CDR1 SGHRS, CDR2 YFSETQ. In DNA, the CDR3 is TGCGCCAGCACCCTGGGGGCAGGATACGAGACCCAGTATTTT. Protein product: CASTLGAGYETQYF.

The chain joins TRBV29-1 to TRBJ2-3; TRBD2 matches 9 bases. Per the germline V gene, CDR1 is SQVTM and CDR2 is ANQGSEA. With V trimmed by 6 bases and J by 8 bases, 18 bases remained unmatched. CDR3 size: 16 residues. The CDR3 sequence is CSVDEGNWREGVTQYF. The CDR3 nucleotides are TGCAGCGTCGACGAGGGTAACTGGCGGGAGGGTGTTACGCAGTATTTT.

This clonotype appeared many times. This chain uses TRBV7-2 with TRBJ2-7; D possibly corresponds to TRBD1 (5 bases). Germline assignment: CDR1 SGHTA and CDR2 FQGNSA. This CDR3 is 13 amino acids long. Trimming left V 7 bases short and J 5 bases short, with 15 bases between. The CDR3 sequence is CASTPRDSHEQYF. The CDR3 DNA reads TGTGCCAGCACCCCCAGGGATTCCCACGAGCAGTACTTC.